The rows below give T cell receptor beta chains drawn from one sample of a study of shared clonotypes between healthy human individuals. The assay was immunoSEQ multiplex PCR, and TCRdb's table has in-frame clones only and misses some. The sample records 2,500,000 or so clones, 85% to 95% being singletons. Sequencing was performed on naive CD4+ T cells from PBMCs. These TCRs come from a man younger than 35 in good health. Some clones in this sample may be carry-over from other donors' samples. The CDR3 runs from the conserved cysteine through the conserved F or W. D genes are given only for firm matches. Clone size is stated in some rows and not others, as once, few, many or a class when expanded.

cdr3_nt: TGCGCCAGCAGCTTGTTGGGGGGAGCCCCCAATGAGCAGTTCTTC
cdr3_aa: CASSLLGGAPNEQFF
d_call: .
j_call: TRBJ2-1
clone_size: .
v_call: TRBV5-1

cdr3_nt: TGTGCCAGCAGCTTAAGGTCTGCGAACACCGGGGAGCTGTTTTTT
cdr3_aa: CASSLRSANTGELFF
d_call: .
j_call: TRBJ2-2
clone_size: .
v_call: TRBV11-2

cdr3_nt: TGTGCCAGCAGCTTAGTTGGGGGTGTATACACTGAAGCTTTCTTT
cdr3_aa: CASSLVGGVYTEAFF
d_call: .
j_call: TRBJ1-1
clone_size: .
v_call: TRBV7-2

cdr3_nt: TGTGCCAGCAGCCCAGGACTAGCGGGAGTTTTTTGGATTCAGTACTTC
cdr3_aa: CASSPGLAGVFWIQYF
d_call: TRBD2
j_call: TRBJ2-4
clone_size: .
v_call: TRBV28

cdr3_nt: TGCGCCAGCAGTGTGACGGGAGAGGGAGGGGGCAATGAGCAGTTCTTC
cdr3_aa: CASSVTGEGGGNEQFF
d_call: .
j_call: TRBJ2-1
clone_size: .
v_call: TRBV10-1

cdr3_nt: TGTGCCAGTAGGGGACGGTACATGAACACTGAAGCTTTCTTT
cdr3_aa: CASRGRYMNTEAFF
d_call: .
j_call: TRBJ1-1
clone_size: .
v_call: TRBV19

cdr3_nt: TGTGCCAGCAGTAGGGGGGGGAACTACGAGCAGTACTTC
cdr3_aa: CASSRGGNYEQYF
d_call: .
j_call: TRBJ2-7
clone_size: .
v_call: TRBV27

cdr3_nt: TGCGCCAGCAGCAGCTCGAATTCACCCCTCCACTTT
cdr3_aa: CASSSSNSPLHF
d_call: .
j_call: TRBJ1-6
clone_size: .
v_call: TRBV5-1

cdr3_nt: TGCAGCGTTGAGGCTAACAGACAAGAGACCCAGTACTTC
cdr3_aa: CSVEANRQETQYF
d_call: .
j_call: TRBJ2-5
clone_size: .
v_call: TRBV29-1

cdr3_nt: TGCGCCAGCAGCCAAGTACAGGGGGATCAGCCCCAGCATTTT
cdr3_aa: CASSQVQGDQPQHF
d_call: TRBD1
j_call: TRBJ1-5
clone_size: .
v_call: TRBV4-3

cdr3_nt: TGTGCCAGCAGTTCAGGACTAGCGGGAGTGGAGACCCAGTACTTC
cdr3_aa: CASSSGLAGVETQYF
d_call: TRBD2
j_call: TRBJ2-5
clone_size: .
v_call: TRBV28

cdr3_nt: TGCGCCAGCAGCTTCCCTAGCGGGAGCTCATACAATGAGCAGTTCTTC
cdr3_aa: CASSFPSGSSYNEQFF
d_call: TRBD2
j_call: TRBJ2-1
clone_size: .
v_call: TRBV5-1

cdr3_nt: TGTGCCAGCAAAGGGAATAAGAATGAAAAACTGTTTTTT
cdr3_aa: CASKGNKNEKLFF
d_call: .
j_call: TRBJ1-4
clone_size: .
v_call: TRBV2

cdr3_nt: TGTGCCAGCAGTGCAGTTGGGAACACCATATATTTT
cdr3_aa: CASSAVGNTIYF
d_call: .
j_call: TRBJ1-3
clone_size: .
v_call: TRBV25-1

cdr3_nt: TGCGCCAGCAGCCGGGACGGCTACACTGAAGCTTTCTTT
cdr3_aa: CASSRDGYTEAFF
d_call: .
j_call: TRBJ1-1
clone_size: .
v_call: TRBV10-1

cdr3_nt: TGTGCCAGCAGCCCGGACCCCTTGGCTGAAGCTTTCTTT
cdr3_aa: CASSPDPLAEAFF
d_call: .
j_call: TRBJ1-1
clone_size: .
v_call: TRBV7-8

cdr3_nt: TGTGCCAGCAGCCGCGATAATCAGCCCCAGCATTTT
cdr3_aa: CASSRDNQPQHF
d_call: .
j_call: TRBJ1-5
clone_size: .
v_call: TRBV7-9

cdr3_nt: TGTGCCAGCAGTTACCCCGGGACACCCGATACGCAGTATTTT
cdr3_aa: CASSYPGTPDTQYF
d_call: .
j_call: TRBJ2-3
clone_size: .
v_call: TRBV28

cdr3_nt: TGTGCCAGCAGTGTCCAGGGGACAGGGAACACTGAAGCTTTCTTT
cdr3_aa: CASSVQGTGNTEAFF
d_call: TRBD1
j_call: TRBJ1-1
clone_size: .
v_call: TRBV2

cdr3_nt: TGCGCCAGCAGCATTACAGGGCTCTCTGGAAACACCATATATTTT
cdr3_aa: CASSITGLSGNTIYF
d_call: .
j_call: TRBJ1-3
clone_size: .
v_call: TRBV5-1

cdr3_nt: TGTGCCAGCAGTTATTCCCCGGACAGGGAGCAGCAGCCCCAGCATTTT
cdr3_aa: CASSYSPDREQQPQHF
d_call: TRBD1
j_call: TRBJ1-5
clone_size: .
v_call: TRBV6-9

cdr3_nt: TGTGCCACCGTATCCGGGACTAACACAGATACGCAGTATTTT
cdr3_aa: CATVSGTNTDTQYF
d_call: TRBD2
j_call: TRBJ2-3
clone_size: .
v_call: TRBV10-3

cdr3_nt: TGTGCCAGCAGCAGAGCCCGGGCGGGAGAAAAACTGTTTTTT
cdr3_aa: CASSRARAGEKLFF
d_call: .
j_call: TRBJ1-4
clone_size: .
v_call: TRBV28

cdr3_nt: TGTGCCAGCAGGGCCGGCCGGGCTGAAGCTTTCTTT
cdr3_aa: CASRAGRAEAFF
d_call: .
j_call: TRBJ1-1
clone_size: .
v_call: TRBV6-4

cdr3_nt: TGCGCCAGCAGCTTAGTCGGATCCCAAGAGACCCAGTACTTC
cdr3_aa: CASSLVGSQETQYF
d_call: .
j_call: TRBJ2-5
clone_size: .
v_call: TRBV5-1

cdr3_nt: TGTGCCAGCAGCCCGGGACAGGGGAAATACGAGCAGTACTTC
cdr3_aa: CASSPGQGKYEQYF
d_call: TRBD1
j_call: TRBJ2-7
clone_size: few
v_call: TRBV11-2

cdr3_nt: TGTGCCAGCAGCTGGGGGACGGAAGATGGCTACACCTTC
cdr3_aa: CASSWGTEDGYTF
d_call: .
j_call: TRBJ1-2
clone_size: .
v_call: TRBV7-9